This entry lists 18 T cell receptor beta chains sequenced from one sample in a study of blood T cells in healthy people across ages. Primers used in a second PCR of roughly 6 to 11 cycles were a sample-barcoded 5' primer and a J-beta primer mix. TCRdb reprocessed the 5' RACE reads with MiXCR, giving one entry per CDR3 protein. The sample has 1.5 million to 2 million distinct CDR3 sequences; roughly 43% are singletons. The sample comprised blood. The receptors originated from a human donor in good health.

This sequence joins TRBV4-2 and TRBJ1-2; D unclear. V lost 0 bases to trimming and J lost 4 bases, with 15 bases between them. This CDR3 spans 16 amino acids. Germline V gives CDR1 LGHNA, CDR2 YNFKEQ. The CDR3 protein is CASSQDSYGFSYGYTF. The CDR3 DNA is TGTGCCAGCAGCCAAGATTCTTACGGGTTCTCCTATGGCTACACCTTC.

Many counts were recorded for this clonotype. The rearrangement links TRBV7-9 to TRBJ1-6; D is ambiguous. Germline lookup yields CDR1 SEHNR and CDR2 FQNEAQ (reference sequence). This CDR3 contains 13 residues. Trimming cost V 2 bases and J 7 bases, with 6 bases left between them. The CDR3 DNA reads TGTGCCAGCAGCTTAACAGCAAATTCACCCCTCCACTTT. Translated, it gives CASSLTANSPLHF.

In its sample, this clonotype was seen once. The gene calls are TRBV7-9 and TRBJ2-7; the D gene is possibly TRBD1 (5 bases). The CDR3 spans 14 residues. V was shortened by 3 bases and J by 3 bases, with 12 bases between the two germline ends. Germline V CDR1 and CDR2: SEHNR, FQNEAQ (reference sequence). CDR3 sequence: CASSFSQGNYEQYF. CDR3 bases: TGTGCCAGCAGCTTCTCCCAGGGCAACTACGAGCAGTACTTC.

Concerning this clonotype itself: A read error may produce the germline difference seen at one junction end. V usage is TRBV29-1 and J usage is TRBJ2-3; D is tentatively TRBD1 or TRBD2 (5 bases each). Germline V gene sequence: CDR1 SQVTM, CDR2 ANQGSEA. This CDR3 is 15 amino acids long. The DNA of the CDR3 is TGCAGCGCAACTCCGGGACGAATTTACACAGATACGCGGTATTTT. Protein sequence: CSATPGRIYTDTRYF.

This clonotype occurred a few times. The rearrangement uses TRBV20-1 and TRBJ2-7; possibly TRBD2 for D (6 bases). Germline values: CDR1 DFQATT, CDR2 SNEGSKA (reference sequence). V shed 1 base and J shed 2 bases, with 15 bases lying between them. The CDR3 has 15 amino acids. The CDR3: CSARVGGPRTYEQYF. The CDR3 nucleotides read TGCAGTGCTAGAGTCGGAGGGCCTCGGACCTACGAGCAGTACTTC.

The chain employs TRBV12-3 or TRBV12-4 and TRBJ2-3; no clear D gene. The CDR3 loop spans 13 amino acids. The ends were cut back, 5 bases at V and 8 bases at J, with 14 bases in the middle. CDR3 sequence: CASSPRLPPTQYF. In DNA form, the CDR3 reads TGTGCCAGCAGTCCCCGACTCCCCCCTACGCAGTATTTT.

The rearrangement joins TRBV6-1 to TRBJ1-4; possibly TRBD1 for D (5 bases). V was shortened by 6 bases and J by 0 bases, with 17 bases between the two germline ends. This CDR3 spans 17 amino acids. The germline CDR1 and CDR2 sequences are MNHNS and SASEGT. The CDR3 spells CASRSHGTETTNEKLFF. The CDR3 nucleotides read TGTGCCAGCAGATCACACGGGACTGAAACAACTAATGAAAAACTGTTTTTT.

As concerns this clonotype: An end of the junction differs from the germline gene, which may be a read error. This rearrangement joins TRBV4-1 to TRBJ2-1; no definite D call. CDR3 size: 15 residues. Germline lookup yields CDR1 MGHRA and CDR2 YSYEKL. The CDR3 DNA follows: TGCGCCAGCAGCCAAGTTAGGACCATATACAATGAACAGTTCTTC. Its translation: CASSQVRTIYNEQFF.

This rearrangement joins TRBV5-1 to TRBJ2-3, with D uncertain. V was shortened by 1 base and J by 0 bases, with 6 bases between the two germline ends. This CDR3 is 14 amino acids long. Germline-derived CDR1 and CDR2 are SGHRS and YFSETQ. In DNA form, the CDR3 reads TGCGCCAGCAGCTTGTTGTTTAGCACAGATACGCAGTATTTT. Its protein is CASSLLFSTDTQYF.

This chain joins TRBV6-2 or TRBV6-3 and TRBJ2-7; possible D gene TRBD2, 5 bases. The CDR3 covers 14 residues. CDR1 is MNHEY and CDR2 is SVGEGT in the germline V gene. Trimming cost V 2 bases and J 3 bases, with 11 bases left between them. The CDR3 loop reads CASSYGLADYEQYF. The DNA of the CDR3 is TGTGCCAGCAGTTACGGGCTAGCAGACTACGAGCAGTACTTC.

In its sample, this clonotype was seen many times. The genes are TRBV6-1 and TRBJ1-2; 7 bases map to TRBD1. V lost 7 bases to trimming and J lost 1 base; unmatched junction nucleotides: 9. CDR1 is MNHNS and CDR2 is SASEGT in the germline V gene. This CDR3 comprises 15 residues. This CDR3 reads CASTQPQGRNYGYTF. The CDR3 coding sequence is TGTGCCAGCACCCAACCACAGGGGCGTAACTATGGCTACACCTTC.

This CDR3 is CATSRDKGAYYEQFF. CDR3 sequence (DNA): TGTGCCACCAGCAGAGATAAGGGGGCCTACTACGAGCAGTTCTTC. This chain connects TRBV15 to TRBJ2-1, with 7 nucleotides matching TRBD1. This CDR3 has 15 residues. Germline V CDR1 and CDR2: LNHNV, YYDKDF (reference sequence). The J segment lost 10 bases and the V segment lost 0 bases, leaving 9 bases of the junction unmatched. Filled out from reference TRBV15 and TRBJ2-1, the complete variable domain reads DAMVIQNPRYQVTQFGKPVTLSCSQTLNHNVMYWYQQKSSQAPKLLFHYYDKDFNNEADTPDNFQSRRPNTSFCFLDIRSPGLGDTAMYLCATSRDKGAYYEQFFGPGTRLTVL.

Written as DNA, the CDR3 is TGCAGTGCTAGGAAGGACTTGAACACTGAAGCTTTCTTT. Its protein is CSARKDLNTEAFF. The V and J genes are TRBV20-1 and TRBJ1-1, with no clear D. The CDR3 contains 13 residues. V was cut by 3 bases and J by 0 bases, with 8 bases left in between. The V gene's germline CDR1 is DFQATT and CDR2 SNEGSKA (reference sequence).

The rearrangement joins TRBV28 to TRBJ1-6; D unresolved. The V end lost 7 bases, the J end lost 3 bases, and 13 bases lay between the germline ends. The CDR3 is 15 residues long. Germline loops: CDR1 MDHEN, CDR2 SYDVKM. The DNA of the CDR3 is TGTGCCAGCACCGCCAGCTACAGCTATAATTCACCCCTCCACTTT. It encodes CASTASYSYNSPLHF.

The rearrangement uses TRBV30 and TRBJ1-2; 7 bases are shared with TRBD1. The CDR3 is 12 residues long. CDR1 is GTSNPN and CDR2 is SVGIG in the germline V gene (reference sequence). The CDR3 protein is CAFGQENYGYTF. CDR3 DNA: TGTGCGTTTGGACAGGAGAACTATGGCTACACCTTC.

The chain links TRBV5-1 to TRBJ2-4, with unresolved D. With the DNA end fitting TRBJ2-5 better, the J assignment may be wrong. The CDR3 spans 14 residues. Germline V gives CDR1 SGHRS, CDR2 YFSETQ. CDR3 nucleotides: TGCGCCAGCAGCTTTACAACAGTTCAAGAGACCCAGTACTTC. This translates into CASSFTTVQETQYF.

The rearrangement links TRBV14 to TRBJ2-2; D uncertain. CDR1 is SGHDN, CDR2 FVKESK, per germline. This CDR3 contains 15 residues. V lost 3 bases, J lost 0 bases, and 8 bases lay in between. In nucleotides, the CDR3 is TGTGCCAGCAGCCATTTGTACGCGAACACCGGGGAGCTGTTTTTT. It is translated as CASSHLYANTGELFF.

The chain couples TRBV9 to TRBJ1-1, with D uncertain. CDR3 length: 16 amino acids. V dropped 1 base and J dropped 2 bases, with 15 bases sitting between them. CDR1 and CDR2 from the germline V gene are SGDLS and YYNGEE. The CDR3 DNA reads as TGTGCCAGCAGCGTACGCCCGGAGGGTCCAAACACTGAAGCTTTCTTT. Its translation is CASSVRPEGPNTEAFF.